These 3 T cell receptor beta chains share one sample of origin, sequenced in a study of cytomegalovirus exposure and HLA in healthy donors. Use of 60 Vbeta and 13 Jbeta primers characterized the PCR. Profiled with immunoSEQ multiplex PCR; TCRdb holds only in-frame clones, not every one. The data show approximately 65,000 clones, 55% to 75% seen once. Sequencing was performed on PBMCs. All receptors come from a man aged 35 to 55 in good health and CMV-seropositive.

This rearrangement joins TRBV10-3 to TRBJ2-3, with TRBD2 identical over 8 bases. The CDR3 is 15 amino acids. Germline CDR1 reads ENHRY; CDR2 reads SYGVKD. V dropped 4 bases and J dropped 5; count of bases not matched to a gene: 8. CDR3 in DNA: TGTGCCATCAGTGTTTCCGGGAGGGTGGGAGATACGCAGTATTTT. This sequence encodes CAISVSGRVGDTQYF.

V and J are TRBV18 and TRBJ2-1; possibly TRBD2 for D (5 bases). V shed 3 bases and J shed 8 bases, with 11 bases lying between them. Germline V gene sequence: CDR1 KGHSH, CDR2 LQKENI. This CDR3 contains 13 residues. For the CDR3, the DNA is TGTGCCAGCTCACCTAGACGGGGTGATGAGCAGTTCTTC. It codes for CASSPRRGDEQFF.

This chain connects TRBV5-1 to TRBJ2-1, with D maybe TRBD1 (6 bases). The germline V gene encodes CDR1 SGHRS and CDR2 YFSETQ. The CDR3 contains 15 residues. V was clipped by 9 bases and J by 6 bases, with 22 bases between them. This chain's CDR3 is CATHSGPGAINEQFF. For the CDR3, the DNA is TGCGCCACCCACAGTGGCCCAGGGGCGATCAATGAGCAGTTCTTC.